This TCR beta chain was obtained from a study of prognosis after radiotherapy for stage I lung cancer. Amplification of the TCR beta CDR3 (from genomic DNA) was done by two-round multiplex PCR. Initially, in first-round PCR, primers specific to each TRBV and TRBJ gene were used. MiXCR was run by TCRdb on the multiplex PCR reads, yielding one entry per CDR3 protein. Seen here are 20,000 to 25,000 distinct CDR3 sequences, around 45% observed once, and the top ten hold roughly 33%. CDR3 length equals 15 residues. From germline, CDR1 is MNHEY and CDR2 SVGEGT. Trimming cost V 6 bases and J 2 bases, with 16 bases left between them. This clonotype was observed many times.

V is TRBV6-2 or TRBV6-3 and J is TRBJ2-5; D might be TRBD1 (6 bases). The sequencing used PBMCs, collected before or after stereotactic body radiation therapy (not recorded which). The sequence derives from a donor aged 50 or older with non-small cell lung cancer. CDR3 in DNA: TGTGCCAGCAGGCGCAGGGGTAATGTTCAAGAGACCCAGTACTTC. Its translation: CASRRRGNVQETQYF.